Below are 17 T cell receptor beta chains sequenced from a single sample in a study of blood T cell repertoires in COVID-19. Using immunoSEQ multiplex PCR, the repertoire was profiled, and TCRdb retains in-frame clones only, with some absent. Here the sample spans roughly 340,000 clones, 80% to 90% being singletons. The specimen sequenced was peripheral blood. These receptors came from a woman under 40 with COVID-19, enrolled during active disease.

This clone was counted once. The gene calls are TRBV28 and TRBJ1-2; D is ambiguous. This CDR3 region has 16 residues. Germline assignment: CDR1 MDHEN and CDR2 SYDVKM. Trimming took 1 base from V and 0 from J, leaving 12 bases between them. CDR3 nucleotide sequence: TGTGCCAGCAGTTTATATGGGTCAGGCGCTAACTATGGCTACACCTTC. Its translation: CASSLYGSGANYGYTF.

The table lists this clone with a count of one. The genes are TRBV11-3 and TRBJ2-7; TRBD2 is a possible D gene (5 bases). V lost 2 bases and J 0 bases, leaving 11 bases between the germline ends. CDR3 length: 15 residues. The germline V gene has CDR1 SGHNT and CDR2 YENEEA. For the CDR3, the DNA is TGTGCCAGCAGCTTATACCCGGGGAGCTCCTACGAGCAGTACGTC. Translating gives CASSLYPGSSYEQYV.

The chain is built from TRBV5-4 and TRBJ2-3, with D possibly TRBD2 on 7 matching bases. The CDR3 is 16 residues long. V was clipped by 5 bases and J by 3 bases, with 19 bases between them. CDR1 SGHNT and CDR2 YYREEE come from the germline V gene (reference sequence). CDR3 sequence: CASSYSRGAATDTQYF. The CDR3 DNA reads TGTGCCAGCAGTTATTCTCGGGGGGCCGCGACAGATACGCAGTATTTT.

This clone has just one count. The rearrangement links TRBV10-3 to TRBJ1-2; no reliable D call. Germline CDR1 and CDR2: ENHRY and SYGVKD. The CDR3 runs to 17 residues. V gave up 6 bases and J gave up 4 bases, with 24 bases separating them. CDR3 residues: CAISQIGGSSRSYGYTF. The CDR3 DNA sequence: TGTGCCATCAGCCAGATAGGCGGGAGCAGTCGATCCTATGGCTACACCTTC.

This rearrangement joins TRBV3-1 (or the pseudogene TRBV3-2) to TRBJ2-7; TRBD1 agrees at 8 bases. The CDR3 is 15 residues long. J lost 6 bases, V lost 0 bases, and 7 bases had no gene match. The germline CDR1 and CDR2 sequences are LGHDT and YNNKEL (reference sequence). The CDR3 coding sequence is TGTGCCAGCAGCCAAGATGCGGACAGGGATTCCGAGCAGTACTTC. It yields the protein CASSQDADRDSEQYF.

The chain uses TRBV7-9 and TRBJ2-7; 8 bases map to TRBD2. This CDR3 has 14 residues. Germline values: CDR1 SEHNR, CDR2 FQNEAQ (reference sequence). The V gene end was trimmed by 0 bases and the J gene end by 6 bases; junction bases not matched to a gene: 4. The CDR3 coding sequence is TGTGCCAGCAGCTTAGCTCCGGGAGGGCTCGAGCAGTACGTC. It is translated as CASSLAPGGLEQYV.

The rearrangement uses TRBV3-1 (or the pseudogene TRBV3-2) and TRBJ1-3; D is unclear. The V gene lost 10 bases and the J gene lost 3 bases, with 13 bases spanning the gap. CDR1 and CDR2 (germline): LGHDT, YNNKEL (reference sequence). This CDR3 comprises 13 residues. The CDR3 region is CATAEASGNTIYF. CDR3 coding DNA: TGTGCCACCGCGGAGGCAAGTGGAAACACCATATATTTT.

V gene TRBV19 combines with J gene TRBJ2-7, with D perhaps TRBD1 (6 bases). Trimming took off 5 bases at V and 2 bases at J, with 10 bases between the two ends. Germline values: CDR1 LNHDA, CDR2 SQIVND (reference sequence). This CDR3 has 13 amino acids. The CDR3 DNA follows: TGTGCCAGTAGTTTACAGGGTACCTACGAGCAGTACTTC. It yields the protein CASSLQGTYEQYF. The variable domain in full, completed from reference TRBV19 and TRBJ2-7, reads DGGITQSPKYLFRKEGQNVTLSCEQNLNHDAMYWYRQDPGQGLRLIYYSQIVNDFQKGDIAEGYSVSREKKESFPLTVTSAQKNPTAFYLCASSLQGTYEQYFGPGTRLTVT.

This clone was recorded only once. This sequence joins TRBV7-9 and TRBJ2-7; D not certain. CDR3 length: 15 amino acids. V was pared by 1 base and J by 1 base, with 11 bases between. Germline values: CDR1 SEHNR, CDR2 FQNEAQ (reference sequence). The CDR3 bases are TGTGCCAGCAGCTTAGAAGGAGTCCATTCCTACGAGCAGTACTTC. Protein sequence: CASSLEGVHSYEQYF.

The gene calls are TRBV7-2 and TRBJ2-2; 7 positions agree with TRBD2. Germline-derived CDR1 and CDR2 are SGHTA and FQGNSA. The CDR3 runs 16 residues. Trimming removed 5 bases from V and 3 bases from J; junction bases left unmatched: 9. CDR3 residues: CASSPLASGDTGELFF. Written as DNA, the CDR3 is TGTGCCAGCAGCCCTCTCGCTAGCGGAGACACCGGGGAGCTGTTTTTT.

This clone was recorded once. V usage is TRBV18 and J usage is TRBJ1-5; TRBD1 agrees at 8 bases. Germline V gives CDR1 KGHSH, CDR2 LQKENI. The CDR3 is made up of 15 amino acids. V lost 5 bases and J lost 5; bases outside the gene matches: 8. The CDR3 region is CASSATGVGDQPQHF. Written as DNA, the CDR3 is TGTGCCAGCTCAGCGACAGGGGTGGGCGATCAGCCCCAGCATTTT.

The chain has TRBV4-3 and TRBJ2-7; TRBD2 is a possible D gene (6 bases). The CDR3 length is 16 residues. Germline V gene data show CDR1 as LGHNA and CDR2 as YSLEER. Trimming cost V 0 bases and J 2 bases, with 14 bases left between them. The CDR3 is CASSQDAGSPTYEQYF. The DNA for the CDR3 is TGCGCCAGCAGCCAAGACGCGGGGTCCCCCACCTACGAGCAGTACTTC.

V gene TRBV9 combines with J gene TRBJ2-1; 9 nucleotides line up with TRBD2. Germline CDR1 SGDLS, CDR2 YYNGEE. J gave up 1 base and V 3 bases, and 2 bases lay outside the gene matches. CDR3 length equals 15 residues. The CDR3 loop is CASSDTSGSYNEQFF. DNA for the CDR3: TGTGCCAGCAGCGACACTAGCGGGTCCTACAATGAGCAGTTCTTC.

For the CDR3, the DNA is TGTGCCAGCAGCCAGGGGCCAACTAATGAAAAACTGTTTTTT. Translation gives CASSQGPTNEKLFF. V and J are TRBV11-3 and TRBJ1-4, with D perhaps matching TRBD1 (6 bases). CDR3 length: 14 residues. CDR1 is SGHNT, CDR2 YENEEA, per germline. Between the trimmed V and J ends, which lost 5 bases and 0 bases, there was a span of 7 bases.

The sample holds one count of this clone. The chain combines TRBV6-5 with TRBJ2-2; the D gene is possibly TRBD1 (7 bases). CDR3 length equals 16 residues. The V gene lost 1 base and the J gene lost 0 bases, with 9 bases spanning the gap. Germline V gene lookup returns CDR1 MNHEY and CDR2 SVGAGI. DNA for the CDR3: TGTGCCAGCAGTTACTTCAGGGGGGCGAACACCGGGGAGCTGTTTTTT. Translated: CASSYFRGANTGELFF.

This clone is a singleton in its sample. The genes are TRBV7-2 and TRBJ2-5, with D possibly TRBD1 on 6 matching bases. The CDR3 is made up of 17 amino acids. Germline lookup yields CDR1 SGHTA and CDR2 FQGNSA. The V end was cut by 0 bases, the J end by 3 bases, with 17 bases between. This CDR3 is CASSLAFTVQGKETQYF. The DNA for the CDR3 is TGTGCCAGCAGCTTAGCGTTTACCGTCCAGGGGAAAGAGACCCAGTACTTC. Complete variable domain (other parts from reference TRBV7-2 and TRBJ2-5): GAGVSQSPSNKVTEKGKDVELRCDPISGHTALYWYRQSLGQGLEFLIYFQGNSAPDKSGLPSDRFSAERTGGSVSTLTIQRTQQEDSAVYLCASSLAFTVQGKETQYFGPGTRLLVL.

This chain connects TRBV7-9 to TRBJ1-5; 9 positions agree with TRBD1. Germline CDR1 is SEHNR and CDR2 is FQNEAQ (reference sequence). CDR3 length equals 13 residues. V lost 5 bases and J lost 5; bases outside the gene matches: 1. The CDR3 bases are TGTGCCAGCAGCCGGACAGGGGATCAGCCCCAGCATTTT. This encodes CASSRTGDQPQHF.